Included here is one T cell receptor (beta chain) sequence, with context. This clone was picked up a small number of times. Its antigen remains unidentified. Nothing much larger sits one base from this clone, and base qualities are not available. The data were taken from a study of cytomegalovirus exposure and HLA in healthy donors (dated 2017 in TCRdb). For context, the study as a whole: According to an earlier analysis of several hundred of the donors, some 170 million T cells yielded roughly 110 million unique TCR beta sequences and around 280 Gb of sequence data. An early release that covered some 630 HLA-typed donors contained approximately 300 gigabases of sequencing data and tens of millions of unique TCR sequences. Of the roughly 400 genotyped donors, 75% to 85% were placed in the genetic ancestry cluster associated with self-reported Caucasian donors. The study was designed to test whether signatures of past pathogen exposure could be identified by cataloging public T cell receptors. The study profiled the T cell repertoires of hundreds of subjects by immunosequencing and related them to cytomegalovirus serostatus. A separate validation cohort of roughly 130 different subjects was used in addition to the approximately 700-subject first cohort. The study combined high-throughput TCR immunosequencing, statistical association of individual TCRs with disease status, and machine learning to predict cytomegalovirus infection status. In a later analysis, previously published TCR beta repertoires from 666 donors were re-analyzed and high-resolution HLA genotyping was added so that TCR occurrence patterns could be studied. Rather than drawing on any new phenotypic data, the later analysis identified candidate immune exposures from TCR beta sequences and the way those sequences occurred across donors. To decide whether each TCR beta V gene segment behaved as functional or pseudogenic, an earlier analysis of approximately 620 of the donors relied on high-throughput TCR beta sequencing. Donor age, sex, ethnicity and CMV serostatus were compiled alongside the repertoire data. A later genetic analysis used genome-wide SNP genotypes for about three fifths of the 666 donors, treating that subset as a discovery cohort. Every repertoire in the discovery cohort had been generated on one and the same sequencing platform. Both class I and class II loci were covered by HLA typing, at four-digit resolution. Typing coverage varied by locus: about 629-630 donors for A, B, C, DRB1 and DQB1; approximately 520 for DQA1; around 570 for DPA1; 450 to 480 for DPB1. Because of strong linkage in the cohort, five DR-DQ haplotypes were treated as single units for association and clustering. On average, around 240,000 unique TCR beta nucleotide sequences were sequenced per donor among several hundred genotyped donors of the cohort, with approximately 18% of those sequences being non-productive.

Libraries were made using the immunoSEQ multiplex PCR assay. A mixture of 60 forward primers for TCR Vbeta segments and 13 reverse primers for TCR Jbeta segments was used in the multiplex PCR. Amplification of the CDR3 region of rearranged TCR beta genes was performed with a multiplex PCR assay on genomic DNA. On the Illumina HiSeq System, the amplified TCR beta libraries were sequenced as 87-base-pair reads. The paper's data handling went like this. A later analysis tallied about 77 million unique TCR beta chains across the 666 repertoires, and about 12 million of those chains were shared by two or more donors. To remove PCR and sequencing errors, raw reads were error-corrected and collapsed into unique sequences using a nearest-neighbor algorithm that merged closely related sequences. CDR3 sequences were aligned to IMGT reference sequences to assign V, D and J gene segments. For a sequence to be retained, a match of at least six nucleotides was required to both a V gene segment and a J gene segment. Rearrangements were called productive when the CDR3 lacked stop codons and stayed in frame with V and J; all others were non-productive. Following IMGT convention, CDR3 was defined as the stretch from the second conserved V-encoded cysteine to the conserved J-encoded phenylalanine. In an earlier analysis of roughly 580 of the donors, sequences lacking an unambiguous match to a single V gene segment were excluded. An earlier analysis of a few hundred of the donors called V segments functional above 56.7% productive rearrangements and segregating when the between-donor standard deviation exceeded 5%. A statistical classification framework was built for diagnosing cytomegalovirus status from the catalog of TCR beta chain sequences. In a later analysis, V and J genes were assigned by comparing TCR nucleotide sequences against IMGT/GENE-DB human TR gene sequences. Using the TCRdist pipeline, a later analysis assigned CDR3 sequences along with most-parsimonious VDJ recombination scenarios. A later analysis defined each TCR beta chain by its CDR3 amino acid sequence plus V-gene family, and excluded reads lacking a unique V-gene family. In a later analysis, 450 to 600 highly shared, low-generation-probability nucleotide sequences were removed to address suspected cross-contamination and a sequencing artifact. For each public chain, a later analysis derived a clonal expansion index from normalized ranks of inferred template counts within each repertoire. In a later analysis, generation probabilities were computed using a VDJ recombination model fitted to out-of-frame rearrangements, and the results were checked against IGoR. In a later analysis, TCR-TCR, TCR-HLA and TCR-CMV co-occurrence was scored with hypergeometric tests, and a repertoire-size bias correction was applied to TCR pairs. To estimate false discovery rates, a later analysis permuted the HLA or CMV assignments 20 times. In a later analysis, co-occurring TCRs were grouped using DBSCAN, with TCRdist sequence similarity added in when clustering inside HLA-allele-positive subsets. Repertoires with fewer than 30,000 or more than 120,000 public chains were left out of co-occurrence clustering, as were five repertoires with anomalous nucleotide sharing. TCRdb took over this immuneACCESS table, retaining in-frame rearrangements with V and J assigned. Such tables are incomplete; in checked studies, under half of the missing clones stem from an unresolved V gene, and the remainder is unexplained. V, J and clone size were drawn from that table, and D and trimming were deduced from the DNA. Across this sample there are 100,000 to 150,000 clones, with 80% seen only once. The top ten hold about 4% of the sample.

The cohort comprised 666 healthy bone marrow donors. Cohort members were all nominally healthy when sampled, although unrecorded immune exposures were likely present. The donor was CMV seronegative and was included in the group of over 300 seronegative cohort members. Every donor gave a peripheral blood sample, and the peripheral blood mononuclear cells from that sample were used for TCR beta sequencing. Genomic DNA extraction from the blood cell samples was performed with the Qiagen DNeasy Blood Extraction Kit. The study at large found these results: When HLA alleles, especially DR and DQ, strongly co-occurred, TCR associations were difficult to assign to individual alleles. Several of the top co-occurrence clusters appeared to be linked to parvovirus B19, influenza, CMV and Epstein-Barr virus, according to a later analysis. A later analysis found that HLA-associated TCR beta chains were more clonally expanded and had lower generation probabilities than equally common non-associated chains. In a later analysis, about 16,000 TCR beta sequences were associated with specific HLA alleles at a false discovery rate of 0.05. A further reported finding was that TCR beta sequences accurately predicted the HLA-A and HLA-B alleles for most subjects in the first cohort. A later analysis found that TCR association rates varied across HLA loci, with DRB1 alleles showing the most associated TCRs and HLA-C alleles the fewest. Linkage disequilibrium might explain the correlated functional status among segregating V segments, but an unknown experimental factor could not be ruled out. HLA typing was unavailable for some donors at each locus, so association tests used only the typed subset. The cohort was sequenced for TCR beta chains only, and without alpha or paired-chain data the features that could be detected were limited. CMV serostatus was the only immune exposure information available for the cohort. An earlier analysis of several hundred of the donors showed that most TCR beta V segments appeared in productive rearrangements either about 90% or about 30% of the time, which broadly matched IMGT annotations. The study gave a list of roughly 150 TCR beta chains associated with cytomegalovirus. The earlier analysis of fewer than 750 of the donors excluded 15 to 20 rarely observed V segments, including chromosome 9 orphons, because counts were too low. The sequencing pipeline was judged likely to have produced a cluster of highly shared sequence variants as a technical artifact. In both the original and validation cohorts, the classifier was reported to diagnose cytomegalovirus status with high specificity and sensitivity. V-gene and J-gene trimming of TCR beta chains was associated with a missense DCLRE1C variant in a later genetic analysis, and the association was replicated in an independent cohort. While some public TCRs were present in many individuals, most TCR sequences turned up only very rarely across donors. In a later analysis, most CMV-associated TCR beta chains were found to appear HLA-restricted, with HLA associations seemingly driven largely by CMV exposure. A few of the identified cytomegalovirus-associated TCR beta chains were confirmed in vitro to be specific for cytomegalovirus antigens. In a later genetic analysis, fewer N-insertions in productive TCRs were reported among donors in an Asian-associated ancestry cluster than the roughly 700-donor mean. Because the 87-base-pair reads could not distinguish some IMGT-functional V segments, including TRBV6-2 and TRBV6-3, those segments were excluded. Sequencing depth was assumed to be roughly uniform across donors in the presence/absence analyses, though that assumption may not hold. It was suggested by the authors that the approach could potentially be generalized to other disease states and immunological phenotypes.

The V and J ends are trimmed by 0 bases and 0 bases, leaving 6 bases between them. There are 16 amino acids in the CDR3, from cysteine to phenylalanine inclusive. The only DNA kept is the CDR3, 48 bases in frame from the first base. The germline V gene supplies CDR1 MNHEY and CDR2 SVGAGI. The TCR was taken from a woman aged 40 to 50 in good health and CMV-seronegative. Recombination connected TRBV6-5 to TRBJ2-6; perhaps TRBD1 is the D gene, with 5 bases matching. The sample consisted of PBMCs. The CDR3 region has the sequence CASSYSGLSGANVLTF. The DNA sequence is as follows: TGTGCCAGCAGTTACTCGGGGCTCTCTGGGGCCAACGTCCTGACTTTC.